One sample yielded the 18 T cell receptor beta chains listed below, sequenced in a study of Ad26.COV2.S vaccination and SARS-CoV-2 variants. Some clones are missing from TCRdb's copy, which holds only in-frame ones; the method was immunoSEQ multiplex PCR. The sample has under 150,000 clones, 86% seen once. Sequences were derived from peripheral blood, sampled after recovery from COVID-19. These receptors were taken from a human donor who had recovered from COVID-19.

The CDR3, as DNA: TGTGCCAGCAGCCCTGGACTGGTCTACGAGCAGTACTTC. Its protein is CASSPGLVYEQYF. The V call is TRBV7-9, the J call TRBJ2-7; possibly TRBD2 for D (5 bases). The V end lost 5 bases, the J end lost 3 bases, and 11 bases lay between the germline ends. This CDR3 region has 13 residues. Germline V lookup: CDR1 SEHNR, CDR2 FQNEAQ (reference sequence).

The chain recombines TRBV4-3 with TRBJ2-2, with D perhaps being TRBD1 or TRBD2 (5 bases each). The CDR3 contains 16 residues. Germline V gene lookup returns CDR1 LGHNA and CDR2 YSLEER. The germline V and J ends were trimmed by 0 bases and 5 bases, with 13 bases remaining between them. CDR3 nucleotide sequence: TGCGCCAGCAGCCAAGAGCCCGTGAGGGGTACCGGGGAGCTGTTTTTT. Its translation is CASSQEPVRGTGELFF.

The chain couples TRBV7-9 to TRBJ2-3; 7 nucleotides match TRBD1. The CDR3 length is 14 residues. The junction had 3 bases not matched to a gene; V was cut back by 3 bases and J by 3 bases. The V gene's germline CDR1 is SEHNR and CDR2 FQNEAQ (reference sequence). The CDR3 reads CASSLDRKTDTQYF. CDR3 coding DNA: TGTGCCAGCAGCTTGGACAGGAAAACAGATACGCAGTATTTT.

The chain couples TRBV2 to TRBJ1-4, with 9 bases that match TRBD1. V dropped 4 bases and J dropped 6; count of bases not matched to a gene: 6. Germline CDR1 is SNHLY and CDR2 is FYNNEI. There are 15 residues in the CDR3. The CDR3 sequence is CASSALGDRDEKLFF. The CDR3 DNA sequence: TGTGCCAGCAGTGCTCTGGGGGACAGGGATGAAAAACTGTTTTTT.

In its sample, this clone was seen once. The rearrangement links TRBV5-5 to TRBJ1-2; D may be TRBD1 (6 bases). The germline V gene has CDR1 SGHKS and CDR2 YYEKEE (reference sequence). Trimming pared 0 bases from V and 1 base from J, leaving 16 bases between. This CDR3 comprises 17 residues. The CDR3 loop reads CASSLAGRGEVNYGYTF. The DNA for the CDR3 is TGTGCCAGCAGCTTGGCCGGCAGGGGAGAAGTTAACTATGGCTACACCTTC.

The chain employs TRBV7-9 and TRBJ1-5; D gene uncertain. The CDR3 runs to 14 residues. Germline CDR1 and CDR2: SEHNR and FQNEAQ (reference sequence). Trimming removed 2 bases from V and 3 bases from J, with 8 bases in between. Written as DNA, the CDR3 is TGTGCCAGCAGCTTAAATGAGGTCAATCAGCCCCAGCATTTT. This encodes CASSLNEVNQPQHF.

CDR3: CASSSGGTEAFF. The CDR3, as DNA: TGTGCCAGCAGCTCGGGGGGTACTGAAGCTTTCTTT. The chain has TRBV12-3 or TRBV12-4 and TRBJ1-1, with D possibly matching TRBD1 (5 bases). This CDR3 is 12 amino acids long. Trimming stripped 6 bases from V and 5 bases from J, with 10 bases between.

This chain uses TRBV30 with TRBJ1-2; D is undetermined. This CDR3 is 13 amino acids long. Trimming cost V 4 bases and J 6 bases, with 15 bases left between them. Germline CDR1 reads GTSNPN; CDR2 reads SVGIG (reference sequence). The CDR3: CAWTLVSGDGYTF. DNA for the CDR3: TGTGCCTGGACCCTAGTAAGCGGGGATGGCTACACCTTC. The whole variable domain, remainder taken from reference TRBV30 and TRBJ1-2, is SQTIHQWPATLVQPVGSPLSLECTVEGTSNPNLYWYRQAAGRGLQLLFYSVGIGQISSEVPQNLSASRPQDRQFILSSKKLLLSDSGFYLCAWTLVSGDGYTFGSGTRLTVV.

Only a few counts were recorded for this clone. The gene calls are TRBV2 and TRBJ1-1; unclear D gene. This CDR3 is 13 amino acids long. In germline, CDR1 is SNHLY, CDR2 FYNNEI. The V and J ends lost 7 bases and 1 base respectively, with 10 bases between them. CDR3 sequence (DNA): TGTGCCAGCATAGTGGACCAGAACACTGAAGCTTTCTTT. Translated, it gives CASIVDQNTEAFF.

The chain joins TRBV19 to TRBJ2-6, with D possibly TRBD1 on 6 matching bases. The germline CDR1 and CDR2 sequences are LNHDA and SQIVND (reference sequence). V dropped 2 bases and J dropped 0 bases, with 8 bases sitting between them. The CDR3 has 16 residues. CDR3 region: CASSIRTDSGANVLTF. CDR3 DNA sequence: TGTGCCAGTAGTATACGGACAGACTCTGGGGCCAACGTCCTGACTTTC.

This clone was observed a single time. The chain is built from TRBV28 and TRBJ1-2; a weak D match, TRBD1 (5 bases). The CDR3 covers 14 residues. Trimming took off 6 bases at V and 0 bases at J, with 11 bases between the two ends. Germline V gene data show CDR1 as MDHEN and CDR2 as SYDVKM. CDR3 nucleotides: TGTGCCAGCAGATTTCAGGGTCCTAACTATGGCTACACCTTC. The encoded protein is CASRFQGPNYGYTF.

The chain joins TRBV19 to TRBJ1-2, with 7 bases fitting TRBD1. This CDR3 comprises 13 residues. CDR1 and CDR2 from the germline V gene are LNHDA and SQIVND (reference sequence). V dropped 8 bases and J dropped 8; count of bases not matched to a gene: 11. CDR3 sequence (DNA): TGTGCCAGTTCTGAGACAGGGATTTCGGGCTACACCTTC. This sequence encodes CASSETGISGYTF.

The chain combines TRBV7-2 with TRBJ2-1; 10 bases fit TRBD1. This CDR3 contains 16 residues. V dropped 4 bases and J dropped 7; count of bases not matched to a gene: 10. Germline V gives CDR1 SGHTA, CDR2 FQGNSA. CDR3 sequence: CASSSDRDRGGNEQFF. DNA of the CDR3: TGTGCCAGCAGCTCGGACCGGGACAGGGGAGGGAATGAGCAGTTCTTC.

The chain links TRBV7-6 to TRBJ2-3; D is unclear. This CDR3 spans 12 amino acids. Germline V gene lookup returns CDR1 SGHVS and CDR2 FNYEAQ. Trimming shortened V by 6 bases and J by 5 bases, and 9 bases separated the two germline ends. The CDR3 region is CASSLPGDTQYF. DNA for the CDR3: TGTGCCAGCAGTTTACCTGGAGATACGCAGTATTTT.

V usage is TRBV12-3 or TRBV12-4 and J usage is TRBJ2-4, with a tentative D call TRBD1 (5 bases). The V end was cut by 6 bases, the J end by 8 bases, with 11 bases between. The CDR3 contains 12 residues. CDR3 DNA: TGTGCCAGCAGGGGGCTTGGGGACATTCAGTACTTC. Translation gives CASRGLGDIQYF.

The genes are TRBV5-4 and TRBJ1-1; perhaps TRBD1 as D (5 bases). This CDR3 has 16 residues. The ends were cut back, 4 bases at V and 3 bases at J, with 19 bases in the middle. Germline loops: CDR1 SGHNT, CDR2 YYREEE (reference sequence). DNA for the CDR3: TGTGCCAGCAGCCTACAGGTCACAGGACTATACACTGAAGCTTTCTTT. It translates to CASSLQVTGLYTEAFF.

The gene calls are TRBV7-2 and TRBJ1-2; D remains unclear. The CDR3 runs to 12 residues. Trimming left V 3 bases short and J 8 bases short, with 10 bases between. Per germline, CDR1 SGHTA and CDR2 FQGNSA. CDR3 nucleotide sequence: TGTGCCAGCAGCTTTTATTTGACCGGCTACACCTTC. Residues: CASSFYLTGYTF.

The V gene is TRBV6-6, the J gene TRBJ2-4; the D is unclear. The germline V gene encodes CDR1 MNHNY and CDR2 SVGAGI (reference sequence). The CDR3 has 15 residues. Trimming stripped 2 bases from V and 5 bases from J, with 13 bases between. The CDR3 DNA reads TGTGCCAGCAGTTACGACCAGCCTAGGGAAAACATTCAGTACTTC. Translating gives CASSYDQPRENIQYF.